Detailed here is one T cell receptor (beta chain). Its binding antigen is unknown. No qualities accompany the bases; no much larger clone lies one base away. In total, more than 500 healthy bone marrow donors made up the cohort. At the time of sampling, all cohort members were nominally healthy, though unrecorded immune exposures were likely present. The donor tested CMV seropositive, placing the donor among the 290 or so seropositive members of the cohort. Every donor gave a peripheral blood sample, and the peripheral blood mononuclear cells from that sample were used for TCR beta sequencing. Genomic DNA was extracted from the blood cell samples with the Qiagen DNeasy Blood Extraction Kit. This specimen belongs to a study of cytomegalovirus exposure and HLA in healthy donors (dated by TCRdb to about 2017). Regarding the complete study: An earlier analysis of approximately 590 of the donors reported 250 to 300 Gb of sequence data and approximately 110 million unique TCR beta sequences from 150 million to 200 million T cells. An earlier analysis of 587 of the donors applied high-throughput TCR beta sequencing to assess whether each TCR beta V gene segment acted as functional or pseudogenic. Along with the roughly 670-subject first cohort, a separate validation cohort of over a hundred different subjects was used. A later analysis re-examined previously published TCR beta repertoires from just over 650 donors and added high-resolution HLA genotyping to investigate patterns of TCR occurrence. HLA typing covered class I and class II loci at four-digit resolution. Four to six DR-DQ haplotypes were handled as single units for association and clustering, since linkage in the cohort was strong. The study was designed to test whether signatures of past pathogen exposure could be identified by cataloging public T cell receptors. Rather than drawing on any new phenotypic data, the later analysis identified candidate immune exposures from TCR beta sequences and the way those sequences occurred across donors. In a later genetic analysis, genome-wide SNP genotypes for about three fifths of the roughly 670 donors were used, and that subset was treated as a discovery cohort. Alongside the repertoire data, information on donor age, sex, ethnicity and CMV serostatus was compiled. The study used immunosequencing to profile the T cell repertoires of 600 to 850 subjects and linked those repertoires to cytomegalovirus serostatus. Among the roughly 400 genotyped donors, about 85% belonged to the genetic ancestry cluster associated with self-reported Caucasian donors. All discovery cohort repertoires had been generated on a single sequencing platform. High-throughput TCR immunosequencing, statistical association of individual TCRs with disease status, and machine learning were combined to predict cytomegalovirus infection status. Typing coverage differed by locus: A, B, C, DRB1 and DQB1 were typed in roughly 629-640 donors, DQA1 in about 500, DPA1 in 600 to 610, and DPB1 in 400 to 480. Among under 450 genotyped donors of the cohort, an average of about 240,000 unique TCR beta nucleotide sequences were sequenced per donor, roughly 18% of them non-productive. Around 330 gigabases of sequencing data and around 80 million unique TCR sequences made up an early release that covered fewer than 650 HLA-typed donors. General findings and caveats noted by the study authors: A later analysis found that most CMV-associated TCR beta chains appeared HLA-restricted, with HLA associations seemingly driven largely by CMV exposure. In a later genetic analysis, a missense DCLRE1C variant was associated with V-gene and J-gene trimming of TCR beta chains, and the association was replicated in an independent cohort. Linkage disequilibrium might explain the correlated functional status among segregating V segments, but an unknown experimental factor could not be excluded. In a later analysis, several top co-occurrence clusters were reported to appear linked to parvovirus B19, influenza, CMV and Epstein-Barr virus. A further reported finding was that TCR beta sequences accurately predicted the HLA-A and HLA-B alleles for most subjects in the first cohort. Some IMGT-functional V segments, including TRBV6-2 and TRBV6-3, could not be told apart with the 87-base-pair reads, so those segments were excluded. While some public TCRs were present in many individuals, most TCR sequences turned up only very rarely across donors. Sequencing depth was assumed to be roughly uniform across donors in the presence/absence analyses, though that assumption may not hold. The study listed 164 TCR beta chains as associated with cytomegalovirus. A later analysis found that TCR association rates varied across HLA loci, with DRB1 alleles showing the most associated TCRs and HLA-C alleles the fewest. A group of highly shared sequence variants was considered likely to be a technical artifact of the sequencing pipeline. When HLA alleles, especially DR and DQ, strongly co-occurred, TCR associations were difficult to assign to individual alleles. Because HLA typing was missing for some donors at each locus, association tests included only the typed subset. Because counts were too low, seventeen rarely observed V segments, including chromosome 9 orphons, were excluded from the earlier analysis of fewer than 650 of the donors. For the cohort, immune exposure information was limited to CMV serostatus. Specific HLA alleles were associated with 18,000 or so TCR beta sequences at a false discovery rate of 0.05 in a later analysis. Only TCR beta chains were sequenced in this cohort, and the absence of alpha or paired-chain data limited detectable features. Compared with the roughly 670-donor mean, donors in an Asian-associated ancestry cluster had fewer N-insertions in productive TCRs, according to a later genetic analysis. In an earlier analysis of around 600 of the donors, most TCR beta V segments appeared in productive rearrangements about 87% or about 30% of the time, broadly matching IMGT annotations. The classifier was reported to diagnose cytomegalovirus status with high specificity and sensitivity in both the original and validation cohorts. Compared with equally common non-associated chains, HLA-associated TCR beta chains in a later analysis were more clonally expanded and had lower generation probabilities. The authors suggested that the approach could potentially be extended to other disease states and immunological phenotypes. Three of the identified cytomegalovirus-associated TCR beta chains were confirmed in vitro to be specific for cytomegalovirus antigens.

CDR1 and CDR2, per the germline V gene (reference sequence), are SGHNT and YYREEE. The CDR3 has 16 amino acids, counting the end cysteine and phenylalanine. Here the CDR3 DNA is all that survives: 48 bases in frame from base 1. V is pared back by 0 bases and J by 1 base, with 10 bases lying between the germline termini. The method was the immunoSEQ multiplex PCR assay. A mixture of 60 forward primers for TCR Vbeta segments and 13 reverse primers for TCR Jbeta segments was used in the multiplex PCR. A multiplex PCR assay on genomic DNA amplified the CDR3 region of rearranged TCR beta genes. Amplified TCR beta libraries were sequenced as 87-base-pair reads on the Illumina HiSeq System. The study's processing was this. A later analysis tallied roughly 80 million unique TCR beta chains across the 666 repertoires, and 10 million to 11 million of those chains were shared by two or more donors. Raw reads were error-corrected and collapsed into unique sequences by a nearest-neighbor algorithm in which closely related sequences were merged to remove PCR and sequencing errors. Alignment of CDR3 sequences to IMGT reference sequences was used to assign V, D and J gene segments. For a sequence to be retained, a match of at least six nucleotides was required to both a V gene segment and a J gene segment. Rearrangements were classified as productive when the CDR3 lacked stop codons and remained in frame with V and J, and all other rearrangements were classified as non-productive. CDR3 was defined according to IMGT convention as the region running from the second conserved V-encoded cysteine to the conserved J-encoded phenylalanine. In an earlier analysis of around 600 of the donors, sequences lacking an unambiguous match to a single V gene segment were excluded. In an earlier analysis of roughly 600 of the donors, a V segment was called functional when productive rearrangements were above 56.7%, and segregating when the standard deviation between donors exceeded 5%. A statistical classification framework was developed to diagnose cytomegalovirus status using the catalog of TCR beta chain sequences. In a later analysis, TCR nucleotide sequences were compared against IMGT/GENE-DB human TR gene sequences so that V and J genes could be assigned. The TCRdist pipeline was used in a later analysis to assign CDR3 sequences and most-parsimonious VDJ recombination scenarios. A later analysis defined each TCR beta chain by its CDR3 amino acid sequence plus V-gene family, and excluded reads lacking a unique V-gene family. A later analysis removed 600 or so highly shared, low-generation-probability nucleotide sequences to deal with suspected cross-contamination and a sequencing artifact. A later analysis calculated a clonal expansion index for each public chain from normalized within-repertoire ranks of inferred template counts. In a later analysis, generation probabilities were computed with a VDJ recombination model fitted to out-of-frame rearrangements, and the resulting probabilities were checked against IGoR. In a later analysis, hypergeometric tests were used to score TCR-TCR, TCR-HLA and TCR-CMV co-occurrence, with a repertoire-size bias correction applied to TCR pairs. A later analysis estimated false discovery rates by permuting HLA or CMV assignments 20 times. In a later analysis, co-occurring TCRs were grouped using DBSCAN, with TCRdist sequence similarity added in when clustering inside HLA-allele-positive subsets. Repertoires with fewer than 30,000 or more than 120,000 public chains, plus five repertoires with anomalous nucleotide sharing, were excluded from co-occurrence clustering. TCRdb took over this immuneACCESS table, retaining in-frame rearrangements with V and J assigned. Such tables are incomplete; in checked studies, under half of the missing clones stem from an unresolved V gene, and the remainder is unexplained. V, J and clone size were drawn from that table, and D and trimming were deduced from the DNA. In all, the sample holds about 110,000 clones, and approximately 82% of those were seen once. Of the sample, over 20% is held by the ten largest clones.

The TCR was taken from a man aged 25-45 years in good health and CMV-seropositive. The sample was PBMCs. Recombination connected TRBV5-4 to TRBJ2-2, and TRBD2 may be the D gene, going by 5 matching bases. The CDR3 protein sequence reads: CASSLASLENTGELFF. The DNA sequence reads TGTGCCAGCAGCTTGGCTTCACTAGAGAACACCGGGGAGCTGTTTTTT.